These 23 T cell receptor beta chains share one sample of origin, sequenced in a study of OX40 agonist ivuxolimab in advanced cancers. Using immunoSEQ multiplex PCR, the repertoire was profiled, and TCRdb retains in-frame clones only, with some absent. The table shows around 23,000 clones, with approximately 80% occurring only once. Sequencing used CD4+ or CD8+ T cells sorted from blood, obtained in a trial of the OX40 agonist ivuxolimab. Receptor source: an adult with an advanced solid tumor such as melanoma, head and neck, liver or kidney cancer.

The J gene is TRBJ2-5, the V gene TRBV9; 10 bases are a match to TRBD2. CDR1 and CDR2 from the germline V gene are SGDLS and YYNGEE. This CDR3 contains 16 residues. The J segment lost 5 bases and the V segment lost 0 bases, leaving 7 bases of the junction unmatched. CDR3 region: CASSVGAGGPVETQYF. The CDR3 coding sequence is TGTGCCAGCAGCGTAGGAGCGGGGGGGCCTGTGGAGACCCAGTACTTC.

The V gene is TRBV4-3, the J gene TRBJ2-5; TRBD1 agrees at 8 bases. The end of the DNA fits TRBJ2-7 better, so the J call may be wrong. Germline loops: CDR1 LGHNA, CDR2 YSLEER. This CDR3 has 15 residues. The CDR3 spells CASSQGTGGSYEQYF. In DNA, the CDR3 is TGCGCCAGCAGCCAAGGTACAGGGGGCTCCTACGAGCAGTACTTC.

This clone was observed a handful of times. The CDR3 protein is CASSEALANYEQYF. The DNA for the CDR3 is TGTGCCAGCAGTGAAGCCCTAGCGAACTACGAGCAGTACTTC. The chain combines TRBV6-1 with TRBJ2-7; tentatively, D is TRBD2 (6 bases). V gave up 0 bases and J gave up 3 bases, with 9 bases separating them. The V gene's germline CDR1 is MNHNS and CDR2 SASEGT. This CDR3 has 14 residues.

The genes are TRBV5-3 and TRBJ1-1, with TRBD1 matching 11 bases. TRBV5-3 has ORF status, its function being uncertain. V shed 4 bases and J 6 bases; nucleotides not matched to a gene: 14. The CDR3 is 17 residues long. DNA of the CDR3: TGTGCCAGAAGCCCACCGGGACAGGGGGAGGAAGGCTCTGAAGCTTTCTTT. Protein: CARSPPGQGEEGSEAFF.

In its sample, this clone was seen a few times. The chain uses TRBV5-4 and TRBJ1-2; D may be TRBD1 (6 bases). Trimming cost V 4 bases and J 0 bases, with 10 bases left between them. The CDR3 is made up of 14 amino acids. Per the germline V gene, CDR1 is SGHNT and CDR2 is YYREEE (reference sequence). CDR3 sequence reads: CASSHRDANYGYTF. In DNA form, the CDR3 reads TGTGCCAGCAGCCACAGGGATGCTAACTATGGCTACACCTTC.

V usage is TRBV7-2 and J usage is TRBJ1-3; D remains unclear. The V gene lost 9 bases and the J gene lost 0 bases, with 9 bases spanning the gap. The CDR3 covers 13 residues. Per germline, CDR1 SGHTA and CDR2 FQGNSA. In DNA form, the CDR3 reads TGTGCCAGTGCCCCGGGCTCTGGAAACACCATATATTTT. Amino acids: CASAPGSGNTIYF.

The chain is built from TRBV5-4 and TRBJ1-2; a possible D gene is TRBD1 (5 bases). The CDR3 has 13 residues. Trimming left V 6 bases short and J 3 bases short, with 12 bases between. Germline V gives CDR1 SGHNT, CDR2 YYREEE (reference sequence). CDR3 nucleotide sequence: TGTGCCAGCAACCAGGGCGGGGACTATGGCTACACCTTC. It yields the protein CASNQGGDYGYTF.

The V gene is TRBV27, the J gene TRBJ1-5; TRBD1 matches 7 bases. Germline trimming cut 2 bases from V and 7 bases from J; bases unmatched to any gene: 5. The germline V gene encodes CDR1 MNHEY and CDR2 SMNVEV (reference sequence). The CDR3 sequence is 14 residues long. The CDR3 coding sequence is TGTGCCAGCAGTTTAAAGGGGGCATGGCAGCCCCAGCATTTT. It is translated as CASSLKGAWQPQHF.

The V call is TRBV7-9, the J call TRBJ1-1; D unclear. Germline CDR1 reads SEHNR; CDR2 reads FQNEAQ (reference sequence). V lost 1 base, J lost 1 base, and 16 bases lay in between. The CDR3 covers 17 residues. DNA of the CDR3: TGTGCCAGCAGCTTAGTAGTCTTCCATGACAAGAACACTGAAGCTTTCTTT. Its translation is CASSLVVFHDKNTEAFF.

This clone was counted a single time. The CDR3 loop is CASSLNPGQGTTEAFF. The CDR3 DNA sequence: TGTGCCAGCAGCTTAAATCCGGGACAGGGGACCACTGAAGCTTTCTTT. The rearrangement uses TRBV7-2 and TRBJ1-1; 10 bases match TRBD1. J was trimmed by 4 bases and V by 2 bases; bases with no gene match: 7. In germline, CDR1 is SGHTA, CDR2 FQGNSA. The CDR3 runs 16 residues.

The chain is built from TRBV5-4 and TRBJ1-1; D is undetermined. Germline V gene data show CDR1 as SGHNT and CDR2 as YYREEE (reference sequence). CDR3 length equals 14 residues. Trimming left V 3 bases short and J 0 bases short, with 9 bases between. CDR3 DNA: TGTGCCAGCAGCTCACCCCTCATGAACACTGAAGCTTTCTTT. As protein: CASSSPLMNTEAFF.

This clone occurred once. The chain links TRBV4-2 to TRBJ1-1; weak D call: TRBD1 (5 bases). Per the germline V gene, CDR1 is LGHNA and CDR2 is YNFKEQ. The germline V and J ends were trimmed by 2 bases and 5 bases, with 9 bases remaining between them. CDR3 length: 13 residues. The CDR3 DNA reads TGTGCCAGCAGCCAAAAGGGGAGGACTGAAGCTTTCTTT. Amino acid sequence: CASSQKGRTEAFF.

This clone was detected only once. The rearrangement uses TRBV5-1 and TRBJ2-7; no clear D. Germline V gives CDR1 SGHRS, CDR2 YFSETQ. The CDR3 runs 14 residues. Trimming stripped 0 bases from V and 2 bases from J, with 9 bases between. For the CDR3, the DNA is TGCGCCAGCAGCTTGGCCCCAGGCCCCTACGAGCAGTACTTC. It specifies CASSLAPGPYEQYF.

The chain combines TRBV5-5 with TRBJ2-1; D is undetermined. This CDR3 is 13 amino acids long. The V end lost 2 bases, the J end lost 6 bases, and 9 bases lay between the germline ends. Germline V gene sequence: CDR1 SGHKS, CDR2 YYEKEE (reference sequence). CDR3 bases: TGTGCCAGCAGCTTATTACCGGGCAATGAGCAGTTCTTC. It translates to CASSLLPGNEQFF.

This clone was recorded once. The chain has TRBV21-1 and TRBJ1-5. TRBV21-1 is designated a pseudogene. The CDR3 sequence is 17 residues long. Here the CDR3 reads CASSKVMGGNSNQPQHF. The CDR3 region has the DNA TGTGCCAGCAGCAAAGTTATGGGTGGGAATAGCAATCAGCCCCAGCATTTT.

This chain joins TRBV5-4 and TRBJ1-1; possibly TRBD1 for D (6 bases). This CDR3 spans 13 amino acids. Trimming left V 2 bases short and J 6 bases short, with 11 bases between. Germline CDR1 SGHNT, CDR2 YYREEE (reference sequence). DNA of the CDR3: TGTGCCAGCAGCTTATGGGGGCGGGCTGAAGCTTTCTTT. Its translation: CASSLWGRAEAFF.

The genes are TRBV5-4 and TRBJ1-1, with TRBD1 matching over 8 bases. The length of the CDR3 is 15 residues. Germline V gives CDR1 SGHNT, CDR2 YYREEE (reference sequence). J lost 1 base, V lost 4 bases, and 6 bases had no gene match. The CDR3 DNA is TGTGCCAGCAGCGTAGGGGACAGGTGGAACACTGAAGCTTTCTTT. Translation gives CASSVGDRWNTEAFF.

V and J are TRBV6-4 and TRBJ2-3, with D hard to call. V was clipped by 2 bases and J by 0 bases, with 9 bases between them. The germline CDR1 and CDR2 sequences are MRHNA and SNTAGT. The CDR3 covers 15 residues. As DNA, the CDR3 is TGTGCCAGCAGTGACGACCAGTCTAGCACAGATACGCAGTATTTT. It codes for CASSDDQSSTDTQYF.

A remark on this clone: One junction end disagrees with the germline gene, perhaps due to a read error. V gene TRBV7-9 combines with J gene TRBJ1-3; weak D call: TRBD1 (5 bases). This CDR3 is built from 15 residues. The germline V gene encodes CDR1 SEHNR and CDR2 FQNEAQ (reference sequence). CDR3 in DNA: TGCGCCAGCAGCCACGGAGGGGAATCTGGAAACACCATATATTTT. This encodes CASSHGGESGNTIYF.

The V and J genes are TRBV29-1 and TRBJ2-7; 7 bases line up with TRBD1. This CDR3 has 13 residues. Unmatched junction bases numbered 5, after V lost 1 base and J lost 5 bases. CDR1 and CDR2 (germline): SQVTM, ANQGSEA. The CDR3 protein is CSVEGYRGNEQYF. In DNA, the CDR3 is TGCAGCGTTGAAGGATACAGGGGAAACGAGCAGTACTTC.

This sequence joins TRBV21-1 and TRBJ1-4; TRBD1 reflects the table's D call only, with no check against the DNA. TRBV21-1 is shown as a pseudogene. The CDR3 is 15 amino acids. CDR3 residues: CASSKRTATNEKLFF. CDR3 sequence (DNA): TGTGCCAGCAGCAAGAGGACAGCAACTAATGAAAAACTGTTTTTT.

This sequence joins TRBV19 and TRBJ2-3, with 10 nucleotides matching TRBD2. CDR3 size: 15 residues. J gave up 3 bases and V 4 bases, and 4 bases lay outside the gene matches. Looked up from germline, CDR1 is LNHDA and CDR2 is SQIVND (reference sequence). CDR3 sequence (DNA): TGTGCCAGTAGTACAGCGGGGGGGCCGACAGATACGCAGTATTTT. Its protein is CASSTAGGPTDTQYF. The full variable domain, completed using reference TRBV19 and TRBJ2-3, is DGGITQSPKYLFRKEGQNVTLSCEQNLNHDAMYWYRQDPGQGLRLIYYSQIVNDFQKGDIAEGYSVSREKKESFPLTVTSAQKNPTAFYLCASSTAGGPTDTQYFGPGTRLTVL.

The chain links TRBV5-4 to TRBJ1-1; TRBD1 matches at 7 bases. Germline V gene lookup returns CDR1 SGHNT and CDR2 YYREEE (reference sequence). The CDR3 consists of 15 residues. The trim removed 4 bases at V and 5 bases at J, leaving 11 bases unmatched. The CDR3 sequence is CASSLETGLMTEAFF. DNA of the CDR3: TGTGCCAGCAGCCTGGAGACAGGGCTTATGACTGAAGCTTTCTTT.